The sequence of this TCR beta chain was determined in a study of blood T cell repertoires in COVID-19. In the study overall: The study drew acute and convalescent COVID-19 samples from the United States, Italy and Spain. T cells, B-cell-depleted T cells, or PBMCs supplied cDNA or gDNA.

As originally analysed: Nucleated cell counts were estimated from reference gene primer amplification. Assay used: immunoSEQ multiplex PCR; TCRdb lists only in-frame clones, some missing. The DNA gave D and trimming, while V, J and clone size come from that table. Here the sample spans approximately 90,000 clones, 65% to 90% being singletons. With 3 bases clipped from V and 8 bases from J, the junction kept 9 bases outside the gene matches. The CDR3 length is 14 residues. The germline CDR1 and CDR2 sequences are SGHRS and YFSETQ. This TCR derives from a woman aged 80 or over with acute or convalescent COVID-19. Sequenced sample: peripheral blood. The chain employs TRBV5-1 and TRBJ1-1, with 8 positions matching TRBD1. Written as DNA, the CDR3 is TGCGCCAGCAGCTGGACGGACAGGGAACAGGAAGCTTTCTTT. It specifies CASSWTDREQEAFF. The full variable domain, with the rest looked up from reference TRBV5-1 and TRBJ1-1, is KAGVTQTPRYLIKTRGQQVTLSCSPISGHRSVSWYQQTPGQGLQFLFEYFSETQRNKGNFPGRFSGRQFSNSRSEMNVSTLELGDSALYLCASSWTDREQEAFFGQGTRLTVV.